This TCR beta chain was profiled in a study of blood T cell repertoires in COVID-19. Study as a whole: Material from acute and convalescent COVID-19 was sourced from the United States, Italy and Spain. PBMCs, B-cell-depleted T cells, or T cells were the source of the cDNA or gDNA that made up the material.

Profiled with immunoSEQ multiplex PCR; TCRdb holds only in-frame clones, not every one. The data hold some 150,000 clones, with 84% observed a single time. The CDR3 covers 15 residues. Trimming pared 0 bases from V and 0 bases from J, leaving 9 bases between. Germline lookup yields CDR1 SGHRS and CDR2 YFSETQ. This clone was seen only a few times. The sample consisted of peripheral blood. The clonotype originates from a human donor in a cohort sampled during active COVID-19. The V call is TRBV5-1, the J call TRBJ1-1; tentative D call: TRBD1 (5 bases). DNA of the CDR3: TGCGCCAGCAGCTTGGATGGGGCCATGAACACTGAAGCTTTCTTT. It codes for CASSLDGAMNTEAFF.